The following is a T cell receptor (beta chain) sequence with its context. CDR3 length: 12 residues. V lost 2 bases and J 8 bases, leaving 7 bases between the germline ends. CDR1 and CDR2 from the germline V gene are SGHTA and FQGNSA. This entry comes from a study of response to subunit inactivated influenza vaccine. TCRdb re-called the RT-PCR reads through MiXCR, storing one row per CDR3 protein. Among approximately 170,000 distinct CDR3 sequences listed, more than 10% were seen once. The data were also submitted as part of a second study, on T cells expressing NK-cell markers. Per that paper: Libraries used 5'RACE template switching adding universal primer site and UMIs. The share of CD8+ T cells held by dominant NKG2C+ clonotypes was 1.0-7.0% in about six donors. One observes that, in a handful of donors, these clonotypes were also the leading ones within the CD3+CD56-NKG2C+ fraction.

The receptor's source is a man aged 50-59 years who received an inactivated influenza vaccine. Sequencing was performed on CD8+ T cells sorted from PBMCs, taken about 12 days after vaccination. The V and J genes are TRBV7-2 and TRBJ1-3; no definite D call. In nucleotides, the CDR3 is TGTGCCAGCAGCTTACATGGCTACACCATATATTTT. It encodes CASSLHGYTIYF.